A selection of T cell receptor beta chains follows, all from one sample in a study of cytomegalovirus exposure and HLA in healthy donors. The method was immunoSEQ multiplex PCR; TCRdb's version includes in-frame clones alone and lacks a portion of them. Of about 120,000 clones in the sample, around 80% were seen once. Input material: PBMCs. Source of these receptors: a woman aged 18-35 years in good health and CMV-seropositive. Both conserved end residues are part of each CDR3. The order of the fields is clone size, D gene, J gene, V gene, CDR3 DNA, CDR3 protein. The D gene is left open where the match is weak. A clone size is listed for some rows: how often the clone was seen (once, few, many), or a class if it is expanded.

clone_size: -; d_call: TRBD2; j_call: TRBJ2-7; v_call: TRBV6-5; cdr3_nt: TGTGCCAGCAGTTTCCCGACTAGCGGGAGCTACGAGCAGTACTTC; cdr3_aa: CASSFPTSGSYEQYF
clone_size: -; d_call: -; j_call: TRBJ1-1; v_call: TRBV5-4; cdr3_nt: TGTGCCAGCAGCAAAGCACAGGGAACGAACACTGAAGCTTTCTTT; cdr3_aa: CASSKAQGTNTEAFF
clone_size: few; d_call: TRBD1; j_call: TRBJ2-7; v_call: TRBV28; cdr3_nt: TGTGCCAGCAGTTTAGACCCCCTTAGGTGGGACAGGGGCTACGAGCAGTACTTC; cdr3_aa: CASSLDPLRWDRGYEQYF
clone_size: -; d_call: -; j_call: TRBJ1-6; v_call: TRBV30; cdr3_nt: TGTGCCTGTAGACGGAGCTCCTATAATTCACCCCTCCACTTT; cdr3_aa: CACRRSSYNSPLHF
clone_size: -; d_call: -; j_call: TRBJ1-1; v_call: TRBV11-3; cdr3_nt: TGTGCCAGCAGCTTAGGGCCCATGAACACTGAAGCTTTCTTT; cdr3_aa: CASSLGPMNTEAFF
clone_size: -; d_call: TRBD1; j_call: TRBJ1-2; v_call: TRBV7-2; cdr3_nt: TGTGCCAGCAGCTTAGTAGGGACAGGGGAGGATGGCTACACCTTC; cdr3_aa: CASSLVGTGEDGYTF
clone_size: -; d_call: -; j_call: TRBJ1-5; v_call: TRBV28; cdr3_nt: TGTGCCAGCAGTATTCTTTTCGTCAGGGGTAAACAGCCCCAGCATTTT; cdr3_aa: CASSILFVRGKQPQHF
clone_size: -; d_call: TRBD1; j_call: TRBJ2-7; v_call: TRBV7-9; cdr3_nt: TGTGCCAGCAGCTTAGAAATAGGCCAGGGGGCTGGGGAGCAGTACTTC; cdr3_aa: CASSLEIGQGAGEQYF
clone_size: few; d_call: -; j_call: TRBJ1-1; v_call: TRBV5-6; cdr3_nt: TGTGCCAGCAGTCCGGACTACTCCGGCGGCACTGAAGCTTTCTTT; cdr3_aa: CASSPDYSGGTEAFF
clone_size: -; d_call: -; j_call: TRBJ2-7; v_call: TRBV19; cdr3_nt: TGTGCCAGTAGTATGACGGGTCCCACCTACGAGCAGTACTTC; cdr3_aa: CASSMTGPTYEQYF
clone_size: -; d_call: TRBD2; j_call: TRBJ2-7; v_call: TRBV7-8; cdr3_nt: TGTGCCAGCAGCCCGACTAGCGGGACAGCCTCGCGGTACTTC; cdr3_aa: CASSPTSGTASRYF
clone_size: -; d_call: -; j_call: TRBJ2-3; v_call: TRBV27; cdr3_nt: TGTGCCAGCAGTTTTCTGATTCAAGGCGGATCAACAGATACGCAGTATTTT; cdr3_aa: CASSFLIQGGSTDTQYF
clone_size: -; d_call: TRBD1; j_call: TRBJ1-4; v_call: TRBV5-1; cdr3_nt: TGCGCCAGCAGCACCGGACAGGGGAGTTATGAAAAACTGTTTTTT; cdr3_aa: CASSTGQGSYEKLFF
clone_size: -; d_call: -; j_call: TRBJ1-5; v_call: TRBV4-2; cdr3_nt: TGTGCCAGCAGCCAAGAGGCCGGGGAGGGTAGTCAGCCCCAGCATTTT; cdr3_aa: CASSQEAGEGSQPQHF
clone_size: -; d_call: TRBD2; j_call: TRBJ2-7; v_call: TRBV28; cdr3_nt: TGTGCCAGCAGTTCCGAACCTCGGGGGGACGAGCAGTACTTC; cdr3_aa: CASSSEPRGDEQYF
clone_size: -; d_call: TRBD2; j_call: TRBJ2-1; v_call: TRBV6-5; cdr3_nt: TGTGCCAGCAGTTACTTCGGGAGGAGCTCCTACAATGAGCAGTTCTTC; cdr3_aa: CASSYFGRSSYNEQFF
clone_size: once; d_call: TRBD2; j_call: TRBJ2-5; v_call: TRBV7-2; cdr3_nt: TGTGCCAGCAGCTTAGCGCTGGGAGGGAGGGAGACCCAGTACTTC; cdr3_aa: CASSLALGGRETQYF
clone_size: -; d_call: TRBD1; j_call: TRBJ1-2; v_call: TRBV5-4; cdr3_nt: TGTGCCAGCAGCTTTGCCACAGGGGGCGATAACTATGGCTACACCTTC; cdr3_aa: CASSFATGGDNYGYTF
clone_size: once; d_call: -; j_call: TRBJ1-2; v_call: TRBV5-1; cdr3_nt: TGCGCCAGCAGCTTGGGCGGCGGAGACTATGGCTACACCTTC; cdr3_aa: CASSLGGGDYGYTF
clone_size: -; d_call: -; j_call: TRBJ2-1; v_call: TRBV19; cdr3_nt: TGTGCCAGTAGTATTAGGGCTAGCGATTACAATGAGCAGTTCTTC; cdr3_aa: CASSIRASDYNEQFF
clone_size: medium-sized; d_call: -; j_call: TRBJ1-1; v_call: TRBV18; cdr3_nt: TGTGCCAGCTCACAGGGCCGGGGGGACACTGAAGCTTTCTTT; cdr3_aa: CASSQGRGDTEAFF
clone_size: -; d_call: -; j_call: TRBJ2-2; v_call: TRBV4-1; cdr3_nt: TGCGCCAGCAGCCAAGTCCGGAGGGCCAATGCCGGGGAGCTGTTTTTT; cdr3_aa: CASSQVRRANAGELFF
clone_size: -; d_call: TRBD1; j_call: TRBJ1-2; v_call: TRBV19; cdr3_nt: TGTGCCAGTAGTCGGGACAGGGGGCCTGGCTACACCTTC; cdr3_aa: CASSRDRGPGYTF
clone_size: -; d_call: -; j_call: TRBJ2-5; v_call: TRBV15; cdr3_nt: TGTGCCACCAGCAGAGATCCAGGGCCGCAAGAGACCCAGTACTTC; cdr3_aa: CATSRDPGPQETQYF
clone_size: few; d_call: -; j_call: TRBJ2-7; v_call: TRBV6-1; cdr3_nt: TGTGCCAGCAGTGACCTTGTCTCTACAGGGAAATACGAGCAGTACTTC; cdr3_aa: CASSDLVSTGKYEQYF
clone_size: -; d_call: -; j_call: TRBJ2-7; v_call: TRBV19; cdr3_nt: TGTGCCAGTAGTCGTGGGCAGGGAGGTTGGGATTACGAGCAGTACTTC; cdr3_aa: CASSRGQGGWDYEQYF
clone_size: once; d_call: -; j_call: TRBJ1-1; v_call: TRBV5-6; cdr3_nt: TGTGCCAGCAGCTTGGATTGGCAGGGTGTCGCTTTCTTT; cdr3_aa: CASSLDWQGVAFF
clone_size: -; d_call: -; j_call: TRBJ2-1; v_call: TRBV4-2; cdr3_nt: TGTGCCAGCAGCCAAGTTGACTCCAATGAGCAGTTCTTC; cdr3_aa: CASSQVDSNEQFF
clone_size: once; d_call: -; j_call: TRBJ1-2; v_call: TRBV5-1; cdr3_nt: TGCGCCAGCAGCTTGGCGTCAGCCAAGGCGGGCTATGGCTACACCTTC; cdr3_aa: CASSLASAKAGYGYTF
clone_size: -; d_call: -; j_call: TRBJ1-2; v_call: TRBV15; cdr3_nt: TGTGCCACCAGCAGGTCAGGGCGGACGACTCCTAACTATGGCTACACCTTC; cdr3_aa: CATSRSGRTTPNYGYTF
clone_size: -; d_call: -; j_call: TRBJ2-1; v_call: TRBV5-1; cdr3_nt: TGCGCCAGCAGCGTTCGGGACTCCGCCCTTGGAGAGCAGTTCTTC; cdr3_aa: CASSVRDSALGEQFF
clone_size: -; d_call: TRBD1; j_call: TRBJ2-7; v_call: TRBV5-1; cdr3_nt: TGCGCCAGCTTCGTAGGGACAGGGCGAGTCGAGCAGTACTTC; cdr3_aa: CASFVGTGRVEQYF